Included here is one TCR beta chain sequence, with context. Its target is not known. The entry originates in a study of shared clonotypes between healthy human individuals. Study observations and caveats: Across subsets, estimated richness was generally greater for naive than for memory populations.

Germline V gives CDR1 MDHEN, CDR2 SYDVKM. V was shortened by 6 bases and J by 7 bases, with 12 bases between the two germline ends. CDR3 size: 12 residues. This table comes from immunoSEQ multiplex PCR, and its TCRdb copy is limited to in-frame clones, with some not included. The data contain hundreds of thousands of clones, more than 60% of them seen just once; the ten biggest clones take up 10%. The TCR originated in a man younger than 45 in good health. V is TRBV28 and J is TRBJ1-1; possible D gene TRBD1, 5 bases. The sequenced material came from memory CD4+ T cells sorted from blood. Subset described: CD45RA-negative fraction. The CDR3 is CASSSRQIEAFF. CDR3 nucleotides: TGTGCCAGCAGCAGCCGACAGATTGAAGCTTTCTTT.